This T cell receptor beta chain was documented in a study of blood T cell repertoires in COVID-19. Study at large: There were acute and convalescent COVID-19 samples, and they came from the United States, Italy and Spain.

Clones were read by immunoSEQ multiplex PCR, and TCRdb kept only the in-frame ones, dropping some. The sample includes approximately 260,000 clones, roughly 90% of them seen just once. The junction had 3 bases not matched to a gene; V was cut back by 6 bases and J by 1 base. The V gene's germline CDR1 is MNHEY and CDR2 SMNVEV (reference sequence). The length of the CDR3 is 15 residues. The chain uses TRBV27 and TRBJ2-6, with TRBD1 identical over 7 bases. Sample: peripheral blood. The receptor's source is a man aged 60 to 69 who had recovered from COVID-19. CDR3 coding DNA: TGTGCCAGCAGAATCAGGGGGTCTGGGGCCAACGTCCTGACTTTC. Protein sequence: CASRIRGSGANVLTF.